This T cell receptor beta chain was retrieved from a study of T cell responses to AZD1222 COVID-19 vaccine. Study in general: Analysis merged second doses at about 4 or about 12 weeks. Study conclusions and caveats: An increase in Spike-specific TCR breadth and depth was observed after two AZD1222 doses. Only after the peak T cell response were repertoires sampled. Donors were chiefly white British, with a greater number of females, and clonal diversity was perhaps underestimated.

Details on this clone: Its antigen is not identified.

J lost 3 bases, V lost 5 bases, and 16 bases had no gene match. CDR1 and CDR2 from the germline V gene are LNHDA and SQIVND (reference sequence). The CDR3 is 18 amino acids. Using immunoSEQ multiplex PCR, the repertoire was profiled, and TCRdb retains in-frame clones only, with some absent. The profile shows 150,000 to 200,000 clones, approximately 89% of them singletons. The TCR originated in an adult in good health. The chain has TRBV19 and TRBJ1-5, with 7 bases matching TRBD1. Sequences were derived from peripheral blood, sampled on day 0 of AZD1222 vaccination. This CDR3 reads CASSGGGQGVFYNQPQHF. Written as DNA, the CDR3 is TGTGCCAGTAGTGGTGGCGGGCAGGGGGTTTTTTACAATCAGCCCCAGCATTTT.